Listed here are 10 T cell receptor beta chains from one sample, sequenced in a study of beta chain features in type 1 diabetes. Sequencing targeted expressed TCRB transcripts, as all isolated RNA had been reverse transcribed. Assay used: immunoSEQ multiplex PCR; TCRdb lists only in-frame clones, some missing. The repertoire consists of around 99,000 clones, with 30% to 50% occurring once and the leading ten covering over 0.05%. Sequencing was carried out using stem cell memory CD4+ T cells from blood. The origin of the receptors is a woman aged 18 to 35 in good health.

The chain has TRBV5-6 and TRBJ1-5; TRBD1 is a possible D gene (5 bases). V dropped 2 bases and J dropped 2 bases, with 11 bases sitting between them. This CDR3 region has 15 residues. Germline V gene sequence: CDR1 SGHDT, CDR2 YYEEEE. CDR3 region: CASSLRGPGNQPQHF. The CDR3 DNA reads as TGTGCCAGCAGCTTAAGGGGTCCCGGCAATCAGCCCCAGCATTTT.

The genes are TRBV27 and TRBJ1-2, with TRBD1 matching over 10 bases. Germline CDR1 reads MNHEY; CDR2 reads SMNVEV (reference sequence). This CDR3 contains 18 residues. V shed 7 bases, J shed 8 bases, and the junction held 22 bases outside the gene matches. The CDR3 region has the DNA TGTGCCAGCAAAAGGACGGCGGGACAGGGGTGGACCGGGGGGGGCTACACCTTC. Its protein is CASKRTAGQGWTGGGYTF.

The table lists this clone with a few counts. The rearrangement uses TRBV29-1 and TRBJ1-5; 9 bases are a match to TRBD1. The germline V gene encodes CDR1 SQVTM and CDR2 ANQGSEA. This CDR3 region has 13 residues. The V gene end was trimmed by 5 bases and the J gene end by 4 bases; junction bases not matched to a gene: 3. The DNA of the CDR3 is TGCAGCGTTAGGGACAGGGAAAATCAGCCCCAGCATTTT. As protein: CSVRDRENQPQHF.

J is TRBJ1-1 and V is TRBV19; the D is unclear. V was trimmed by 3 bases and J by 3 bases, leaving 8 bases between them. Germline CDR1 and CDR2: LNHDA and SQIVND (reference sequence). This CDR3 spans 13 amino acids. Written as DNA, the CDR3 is TGTGCCAGTAGTATCAGGAGGGACACTGAAGCTTTCTTT. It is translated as CASSIRRDTEAFF.

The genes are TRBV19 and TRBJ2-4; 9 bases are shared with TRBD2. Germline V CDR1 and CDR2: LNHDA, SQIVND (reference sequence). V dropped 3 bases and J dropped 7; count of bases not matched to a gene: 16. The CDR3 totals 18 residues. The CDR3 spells CASSIPRGRDSGDNIQYF. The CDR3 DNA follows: TGTGCCAGTAGTATTCCACGCGGGAGGGATTCTGGAGATAACATTCAGTACTTC. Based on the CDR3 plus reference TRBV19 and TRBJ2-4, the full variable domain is DGGITQSPKYLFRKEGQNVTLSCEQNLNHDAMYWYRQDPGQGLRLIYYSQIVNDFQKGDIAEGYSVSREKKESFPLTVTSAQKNPTAFYLCASSIPRGRDSGDNIQYFGAGTRLSVL.

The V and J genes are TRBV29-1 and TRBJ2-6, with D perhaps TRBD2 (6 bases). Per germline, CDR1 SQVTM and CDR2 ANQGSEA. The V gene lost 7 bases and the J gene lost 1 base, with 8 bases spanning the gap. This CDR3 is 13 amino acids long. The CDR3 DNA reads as TGCAGCGCGGGGGTATCTGGGGCCAACGTCCTGACTTTC. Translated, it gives CSAGVSGANVLTF.

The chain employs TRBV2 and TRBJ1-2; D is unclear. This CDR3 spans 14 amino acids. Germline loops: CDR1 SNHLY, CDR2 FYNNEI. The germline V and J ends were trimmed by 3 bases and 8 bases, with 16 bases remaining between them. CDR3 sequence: CASSDLWLFIGYTF. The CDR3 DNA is TGTGCCAGCAGTGATCTTTGGCTGTTTATCGGCTACACCTTC.

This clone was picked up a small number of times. This chain's CDR3 is CSVATGSNQPQHF. CDR3 DNA sequence: TGCAGCGTGGCGACAGGGTCCAATCAGCCCCAGCATTTT. This chain connects TRBV29-1 to TRBJ1-5; 7 bases fit TRBD1. The CDR3 is made up of 13 amino acids. The ends lost 6 bases at V and 3 bases at J; junction bases unmatched: 5. Germline CDR1 is SQVTM and CDR2 is ANQGSEA.

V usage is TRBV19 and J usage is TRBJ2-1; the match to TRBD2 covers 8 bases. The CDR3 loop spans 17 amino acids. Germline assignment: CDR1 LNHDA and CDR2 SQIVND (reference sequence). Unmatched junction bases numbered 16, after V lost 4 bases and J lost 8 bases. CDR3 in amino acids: CASSTPGIAGFGDEQFF. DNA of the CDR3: TGTGCCAGTAGTACCCCGGGGATAGCGGGGTTTGGGGATGAGCAGTTCTTC.

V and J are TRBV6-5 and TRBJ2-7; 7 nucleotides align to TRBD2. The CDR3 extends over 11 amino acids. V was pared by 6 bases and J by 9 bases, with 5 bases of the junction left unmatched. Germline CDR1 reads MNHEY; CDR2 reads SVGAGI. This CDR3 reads CASRYLAVQYF. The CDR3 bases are TGTGCCAGCAGGTATCTAGCGGTGCAGTACTTC.